This T cell receptor beta chain was captured in a study of blood T cells in healthy people across ages. For the second PCR, which ran for about 7 to 11 cycles, a sample-barcoded 5' primer and a J-beta primer mix were used. TCRdb reprocessed the 5' RACE reads with MiXCR, giving one entry per CDR3 protein. The profile shows some 860,000 distinct CDR3 sequences, 45% to 70% of them singletons. There are 17 residues in the CDR3. CDR1 is LGHNA, CDR2 YNFKEQ, per germline. Trimming left V 1 base short and J 3 bases short, with 17 bases between. Points on this clonotype: The antigen is undetermined.

Study findings and constraints: Roughly linear declines in TCR beta diversity per million T cells occurred with age.

V usage is TRBV4-2 and J usage is TRBJ2-3; the D gene is possibly TRBD2 (5 bases). The source material was blood. This clonotype was obtained from a man aged 35 to 55 in good health. The DNA for the CDR3 is TGTGCCAGCAGCCAAGTCCTAGCAAACTCGGTAACAGATACGCAGTATTTT. It encodes CASSQVLANSVTDTQYF.